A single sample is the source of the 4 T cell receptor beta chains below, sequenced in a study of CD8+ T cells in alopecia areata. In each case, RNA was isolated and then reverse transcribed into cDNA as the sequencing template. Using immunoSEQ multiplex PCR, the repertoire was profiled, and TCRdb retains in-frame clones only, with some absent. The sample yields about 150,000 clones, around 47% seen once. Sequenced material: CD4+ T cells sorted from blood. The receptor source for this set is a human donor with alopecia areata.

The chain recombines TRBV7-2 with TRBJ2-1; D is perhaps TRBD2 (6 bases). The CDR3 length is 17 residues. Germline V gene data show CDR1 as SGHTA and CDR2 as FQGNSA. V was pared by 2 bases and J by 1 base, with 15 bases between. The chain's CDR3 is CASSLLGARGSYNEQFF. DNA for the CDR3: TGTGCCAGCAGCTTACTTGGGGCCCGGGGGTCCTACAATGAGCAGTTCTTC.

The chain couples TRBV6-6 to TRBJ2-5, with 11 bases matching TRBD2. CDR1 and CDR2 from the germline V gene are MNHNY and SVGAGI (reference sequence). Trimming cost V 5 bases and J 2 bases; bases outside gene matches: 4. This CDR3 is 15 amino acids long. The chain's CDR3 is CASSRTSGWQETQYF. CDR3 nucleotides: TGTGCCAGCAGTCGGACTAGCGGGTGGCAAGAGACCCAGTACTTC.

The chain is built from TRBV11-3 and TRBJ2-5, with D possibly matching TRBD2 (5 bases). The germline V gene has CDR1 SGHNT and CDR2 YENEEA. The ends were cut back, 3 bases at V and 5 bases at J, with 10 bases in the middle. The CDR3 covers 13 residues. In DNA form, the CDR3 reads TGTGCCAGCAGCTTTGAGGGTTTGGAGACCCAGTACTTC. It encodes CASSFEGLETQYF.

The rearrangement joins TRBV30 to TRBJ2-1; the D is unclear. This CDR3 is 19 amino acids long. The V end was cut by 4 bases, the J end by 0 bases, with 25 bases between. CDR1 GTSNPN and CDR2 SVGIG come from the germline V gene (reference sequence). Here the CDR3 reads CAWKPYLGIGTRSYNEQFF. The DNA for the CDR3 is TGTGCCTGGAAGCCTTATTTAGGAATTGGCACCCGCTCCTACAATGAGCAGTTCTTC.